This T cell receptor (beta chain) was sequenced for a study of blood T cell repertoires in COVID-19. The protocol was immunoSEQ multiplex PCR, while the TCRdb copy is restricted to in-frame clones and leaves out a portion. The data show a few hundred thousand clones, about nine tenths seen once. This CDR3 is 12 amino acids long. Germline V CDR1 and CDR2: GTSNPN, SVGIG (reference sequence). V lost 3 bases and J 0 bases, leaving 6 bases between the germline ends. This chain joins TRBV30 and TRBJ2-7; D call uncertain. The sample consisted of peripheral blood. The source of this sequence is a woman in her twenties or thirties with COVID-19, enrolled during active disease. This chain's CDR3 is CAWSPVSYEQYF. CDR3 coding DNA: TGTGCCTGGAGCCCCGTCTCCTACGAGCAGTACTTC.